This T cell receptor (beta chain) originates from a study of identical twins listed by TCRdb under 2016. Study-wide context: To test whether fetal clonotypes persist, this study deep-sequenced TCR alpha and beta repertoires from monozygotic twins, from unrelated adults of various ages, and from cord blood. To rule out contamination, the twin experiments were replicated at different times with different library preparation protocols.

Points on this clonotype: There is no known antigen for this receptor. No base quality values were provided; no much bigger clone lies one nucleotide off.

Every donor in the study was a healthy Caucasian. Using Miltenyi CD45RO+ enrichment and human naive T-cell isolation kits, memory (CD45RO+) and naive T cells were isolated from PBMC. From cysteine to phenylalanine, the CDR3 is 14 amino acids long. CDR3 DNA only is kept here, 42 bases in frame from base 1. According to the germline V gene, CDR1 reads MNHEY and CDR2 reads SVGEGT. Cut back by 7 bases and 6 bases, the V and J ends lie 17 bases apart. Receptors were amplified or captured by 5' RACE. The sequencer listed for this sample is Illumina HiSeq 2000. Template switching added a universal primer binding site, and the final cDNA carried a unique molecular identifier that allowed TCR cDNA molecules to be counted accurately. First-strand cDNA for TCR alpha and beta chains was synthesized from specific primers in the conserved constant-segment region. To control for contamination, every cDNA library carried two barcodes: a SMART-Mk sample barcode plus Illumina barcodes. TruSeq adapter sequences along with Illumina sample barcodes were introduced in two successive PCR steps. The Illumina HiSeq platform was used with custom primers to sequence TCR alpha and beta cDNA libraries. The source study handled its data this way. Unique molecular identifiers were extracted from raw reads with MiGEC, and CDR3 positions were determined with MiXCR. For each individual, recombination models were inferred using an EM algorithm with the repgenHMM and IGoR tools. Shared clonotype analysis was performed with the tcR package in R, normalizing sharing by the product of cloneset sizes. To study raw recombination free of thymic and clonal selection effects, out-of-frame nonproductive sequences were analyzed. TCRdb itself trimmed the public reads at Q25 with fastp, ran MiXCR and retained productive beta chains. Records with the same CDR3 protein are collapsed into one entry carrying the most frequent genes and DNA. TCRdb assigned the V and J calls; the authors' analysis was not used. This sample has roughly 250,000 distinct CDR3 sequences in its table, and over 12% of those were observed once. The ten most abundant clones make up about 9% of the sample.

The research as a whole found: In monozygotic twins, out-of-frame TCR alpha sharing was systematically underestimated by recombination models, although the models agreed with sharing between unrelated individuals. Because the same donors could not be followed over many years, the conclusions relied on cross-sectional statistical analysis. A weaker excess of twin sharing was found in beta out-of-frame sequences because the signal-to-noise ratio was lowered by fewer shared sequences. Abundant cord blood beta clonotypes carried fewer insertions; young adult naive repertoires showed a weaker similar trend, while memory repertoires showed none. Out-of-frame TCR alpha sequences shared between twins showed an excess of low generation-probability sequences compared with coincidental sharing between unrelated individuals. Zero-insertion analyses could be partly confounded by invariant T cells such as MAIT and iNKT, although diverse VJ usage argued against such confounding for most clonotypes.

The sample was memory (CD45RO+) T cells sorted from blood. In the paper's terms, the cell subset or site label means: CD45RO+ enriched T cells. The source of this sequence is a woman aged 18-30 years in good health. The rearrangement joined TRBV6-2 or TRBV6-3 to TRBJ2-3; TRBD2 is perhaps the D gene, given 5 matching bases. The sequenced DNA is TGTGCCAGCAAACTAGGACCGCAACTTGATACGCAGTATTTT. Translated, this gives CASKLGPQLDTQYF.